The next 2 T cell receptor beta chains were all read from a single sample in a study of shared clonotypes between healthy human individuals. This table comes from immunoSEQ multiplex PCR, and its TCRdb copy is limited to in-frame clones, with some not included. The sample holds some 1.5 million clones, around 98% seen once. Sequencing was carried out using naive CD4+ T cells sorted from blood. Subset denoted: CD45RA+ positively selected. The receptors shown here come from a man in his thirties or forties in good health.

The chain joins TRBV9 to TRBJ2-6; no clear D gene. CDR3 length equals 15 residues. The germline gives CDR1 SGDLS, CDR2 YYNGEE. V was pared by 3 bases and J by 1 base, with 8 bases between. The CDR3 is CASSGQNSGANVLTF. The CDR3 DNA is TGTGCCAGCAGCGGCCAGAATTCTGGGGCCAACGTCCTGACTTTC.

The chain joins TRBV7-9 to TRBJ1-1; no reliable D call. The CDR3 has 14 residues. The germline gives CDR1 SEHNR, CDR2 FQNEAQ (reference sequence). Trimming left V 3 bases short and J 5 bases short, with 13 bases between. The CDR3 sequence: CASSFLRAGTEAFF. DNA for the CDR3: TGTGCCAGCAGCTTTCTCCGGGCGGGGACTGAAGCTTTCTTT.